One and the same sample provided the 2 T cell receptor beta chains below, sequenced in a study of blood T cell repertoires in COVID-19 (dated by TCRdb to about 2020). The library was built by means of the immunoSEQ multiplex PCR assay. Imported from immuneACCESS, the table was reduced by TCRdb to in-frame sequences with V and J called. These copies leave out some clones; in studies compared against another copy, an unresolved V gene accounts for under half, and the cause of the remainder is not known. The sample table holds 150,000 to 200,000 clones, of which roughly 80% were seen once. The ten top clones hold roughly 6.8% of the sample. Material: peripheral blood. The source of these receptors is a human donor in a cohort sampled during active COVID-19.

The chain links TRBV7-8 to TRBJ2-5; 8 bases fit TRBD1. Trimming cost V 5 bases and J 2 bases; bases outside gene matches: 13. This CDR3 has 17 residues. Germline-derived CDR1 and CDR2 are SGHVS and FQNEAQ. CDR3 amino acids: CASSQGPPGQVQETQYF. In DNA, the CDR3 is TGTGCCAGCAGCCAAGGCCCACCGGGACAGGTACAAGAGACCCAGTACTTC.

CDR3: CASSQVDNQETQYF. The CDR3 region has the DNA TGTGCCAGCAGCCAAGTGGACAACCAAGAGACCCAGTACTTC. The chain joins TRBV3-1 (or the pseudogene TRBV3-2) to TRBJ2-5, with D possibly being TRBD1 (5 bases). Germline V gives CDR1 LGHDT, CDR2 YNNKEL (reference sequence). The germline V and J ends were trimmed by 1 base and 0 bases, with 6 bases remaining between them. CDR3 size: 14 residues.